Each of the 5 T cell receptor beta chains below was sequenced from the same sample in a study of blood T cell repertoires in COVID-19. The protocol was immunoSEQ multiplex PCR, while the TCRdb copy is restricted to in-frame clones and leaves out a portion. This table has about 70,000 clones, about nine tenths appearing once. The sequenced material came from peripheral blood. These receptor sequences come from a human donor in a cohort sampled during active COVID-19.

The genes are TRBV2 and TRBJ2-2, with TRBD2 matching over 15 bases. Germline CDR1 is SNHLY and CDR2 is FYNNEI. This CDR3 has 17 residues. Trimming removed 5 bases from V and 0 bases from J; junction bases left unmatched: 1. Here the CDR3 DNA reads TGTGCCAGCAGTCGGACTAGCGGGAGGGCGAACACCGGGGAGCTGTTTTTT. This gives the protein CASSRTSGRANTGELFF.

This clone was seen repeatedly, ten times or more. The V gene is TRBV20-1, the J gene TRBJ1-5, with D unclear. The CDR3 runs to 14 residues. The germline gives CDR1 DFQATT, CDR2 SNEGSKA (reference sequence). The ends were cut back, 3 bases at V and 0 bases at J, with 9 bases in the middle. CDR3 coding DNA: TGCAGTGCTAGTACAGAATATAGCAATCAGCCCCAGCATTTT. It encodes CSASTEYSNQPQHF.

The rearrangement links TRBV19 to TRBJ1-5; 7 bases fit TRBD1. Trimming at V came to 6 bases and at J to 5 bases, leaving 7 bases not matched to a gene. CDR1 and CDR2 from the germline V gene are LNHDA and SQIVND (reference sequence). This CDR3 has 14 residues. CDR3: CASSGTELYQPQHF. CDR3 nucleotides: TGTGCCAGTAGCGGGACAGAATTATATCAGCCCCAGCATTTT.

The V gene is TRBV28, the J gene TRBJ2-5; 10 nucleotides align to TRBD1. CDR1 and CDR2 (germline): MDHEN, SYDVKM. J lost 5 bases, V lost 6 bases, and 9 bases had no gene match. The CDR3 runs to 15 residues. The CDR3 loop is CASRAAGDRGETQYF. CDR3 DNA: TGTGCCAGCAGAGCGGCGGGGGACAGGGGTGAGACCCAGTACTTC. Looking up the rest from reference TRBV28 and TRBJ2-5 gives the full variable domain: DVKVTQSSRYLVKRTGEKVFLECVQDMDHENMFWYRQDPGLGLRLIYFSYDVKMKEKGDIPEGYSVSREKKERFSLILESASTNQTSMYLCASRAAGDRGETQYFGPGTRLLVL.

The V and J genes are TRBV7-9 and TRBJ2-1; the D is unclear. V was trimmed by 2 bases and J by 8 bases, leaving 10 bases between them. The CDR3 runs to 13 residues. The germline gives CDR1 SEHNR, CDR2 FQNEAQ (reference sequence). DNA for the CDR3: TGTGCCAGCAGCTTACGAGTAACCGATGAGCAGTTCTTC. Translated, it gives CASSLRVTDEQFF.